These 20 T cell receptor beta chains were all obtained from the same sample, sequenced in a study of blood T cell repertoires in COVID-19. The assay was immunoSEQ multiplex PCR, and TCRdb's table has in-frame clones only and misses some. Among roughly 200,000 clones listed, about 80% were seen once. The sequencing sample was made of PBMCs or T cells enriched from blood (not recorded which). These receptors all stem from a woman aged 45-59 years who had been exposed to COVID-19.

J is TRBJ2-5 and V is TRBV7-9; D may be TRBD2 (5 bases). The germline V gene encodes CDR1 SEHNR and CDR2 FQNEAQ (reference sequence). The germline V and J ends were trimmed by 9 bases and 5 bases, with 10 bases remaining between them. This CDR3 spans 11 amino acids. CDR3 nucleotide sequence: TGTGCCAGTTTGGGAGCGGAGACCCAGTACTTC. Translation gives CASLGAETQYF.

This clone has a handful of counts. This chain joins TRBV5-4 and TRBJ2-5; D possibly corresponds to TRBD2 (5 bases). Trimming shortened V by 0 bases and J by 3 bases, and 18 bases separated the two germline ends. Germline V lookup: CDR1 SGHNT, CDR2 YYREEE (reference sequence). This CDR3 comprises 17 residues. CDR3 in DNA: TGTGCCAGCAGCTTGGGGACCAGGTTAGCGCGAAAAGAGACCCAGTACTTC. Protein sequence: CASSLGTRLARKETQYF.

As DNA, the CDR3 is TGTGCCAGCAGCCAAGATCTGGGCAGGGGGGCCCCAAACACTGAAGCTTTCTTT. It specifies CASSQDLGRGAPNTEAFF. The V call is TRBV3-1 (or the pseudogene TRBV3-2), the J call TRBJ1-1, with 7 positions matching TRBD1. J lost 2 bases, V lost 0 bases, and 12 bases had no gene match. The CDR3 contains 18 residues. Germline CDR1 LGHDT, CDR2 YNNKEL (reference sequence).

The chain has TRBV6-1 and TRBJ1-2; the match to TRBD1 covers 7 bases. The J segment lost 3 bases and the V segment lost 2 bases, leaving 6 bases of the junction unmatched. CDR3 length: 15 amino acids. Germline CDR1 MNHNS, CDR2 SASEGT. The CDR3 protein is CASSEMSRGDYGYTF. The CDR3, as DNA: TGTGCCAGCAGTGAAATGAGCAGGGGGGACTATGGCTACACCTTC.

The chain links TRBV5-6 to TRBJ1-1, with D possibly TRBD1 on 5 matching bases. Germline values: CDR1 SGHDT, CDR2 YYEEEE. The CDR3 has 15 residues. Trimming removed 0 bases from V and 2 bases from J, with 11 bases in between. The DNA of the CDR3 is TGTGCCAGCAGCTTGGGAGGCAGGGAAAACACTGAAGCTTTCTTT. Encoded protein: CASSLGGRENTEAFF.

This clone was counted once. The CDR3, as DNA: TGTGCCAGTACGACAGGGTACACTGAAGCTTTCTTT. This sequence encodes CASTTGYTEAFF. This chain links TRBV25-1 with TRBJ1-1, with TRBD1 identical over 7 bases. V shed 9 bases, J shed 3 bases, and the junction held 4 bases outside the gene matches. The CDR3 loop spans 12 amino acids. The germline V gene encodes CDR1 MGHDK and CDR2 SYGVNS.

The count of this clone is one. The chain is built from TRBV9 and TRBJ1-2; TRBD1 aligns across 11 bases. Trimming removed 3 bases from V and 8 bases from J; junction bases left unmatched: 12. Per germline, CDR1 SGDLS and CDR2 YYNGEE. This CDR3 region has 16 residues. Here the CDR3 DNA reads TGTGCCAGCAGCGCCGACCGGGACAGGGGGTTGGAAGGCTACACCTTC. Residues: CASSADRDRGLEGYTF.

The chain recombines TRBV18 with TRBJ1-3, with D maybe TRBD1 (6 bases). The germline V and J ends were trimmed by 1 base and 0 bases, with 10 bases remaining between them. Germline CDR1 and CDR2: KGHSH and LQKENI. The CDR3 runs 16 residues. The CDR3 reads CASSPLPDSSGNTIYF. The CDR3 bases are TGTGCCAGCTCACCACTCCCGGACAGCTCTGGAAACACCATATATTTT.

The gene calls are TRBV28 and TRBJ2-5, with a possible D match to TRBD1 (6 bases). From germline, CDR1 is MDHEN and CDR2 SYDVKM. Trimming removed 4 bases at V and 2 bases at J, with 14 bases between. The CDR3 is 15 residues long. This CDR3 reads CASSSQTGGQETQYF. CDR3 DNA sequence: TGTGCCAGCAGTTCGCAGACAGGCGGGCAAGAGACCCAGTACTTC.

The chain links TRBV11-2 to TRBJ1-5; D is unresolved. V was pared by 4 bases and J by 6 bases, with 10 bases between. CDR1 and CDR2 (germline): SGHAT, FQNNGV. The CDR3 totals 13 residues. CDR3 amino acids: CASSSAPGQPQHF. For the CDR3, the DNA is TGTGCCAGCAGCTCCGCCCCCGGTCAGCCCCAGCATTTT.

The chain is built from TRBV24-1 and TRBJ2-3; 7 bases line up with TRBD1. Per germline, CDR1 KGHDR and CDR2 SFDVKD. The CDR3 spans 11 residues. Unmatched junction bases numbered 4, after V lost 9 bases and J lost 8 bases. The CDR3 DNA follows: TGTGCCACCTCGACAGGGCCTACGCAGTATTTT. Translated: CATSTGPTQYF.

The chain is built from TRBV11-2 and TRBJ1-5; D is ambiguous. Germline CDR1 and CDR2: SGHAT and FQNNGV. The CDR3 loop spans 11 amino acids. V was clipped by 5 bases and J by 4 bases, with 3 bases between them. DNA for the CDR3: TGTGCCAGCAGCCTTAATCAGCCCCAGCATTTT. Protein product: CASSLNQPQHF.

The chain combines TRBV6-5 with TRBJ2-7, with a weak D call TRBD2 (5 bases). Germline V gives CDR1 MNHEY, CDR2 SVGAGI. The CDR3 totals 11 residues. V lost 8 bases, J lost 0 bases, and 5 bases lay in between. For the CDR3, the DNA is TGTGCCAGCCGGGGCTCCTACGAGCAGTACTTC. This codes for CASRGSYEQYF.

The chain carries TRBV27 and TRBJ2-1; tentative D call: TRBD2 (7 bases). CDR1 is MNHEY, CDR2 SMNVEV, per germline (reference sequence). This CDR3 contains 15 residues. Trimming took 7 bases from V and 5 from J, leaving 18 bases between them. The CDR3 is CASTELGGVNNEQFF. The CDR3 region has the DNA TGTGCCAGCACCGAGTTAGGGGGGGTGAACAATGAGCAGTTCTTC.

The rearrangement links TRBV15 to TRBJ2-3, with TRBD2 matching over 10 bases. After removal of 0 bases from V and 9 bases from J, the junction contained 15 bases not matched to a gene. The CDR3 length is 18 residues. CDR1 and CDR2 from the germline V gene are LNHNV and YYDKDF (reference sequence). Here the CDR3 reads CATSREVLAGAPGSTQYF. DNA for the CDR3: TGTGCCACCAGCAGAGAGGTTCTAGCGGGGGCCCCCGGATCCACGCAGTATTTT.

This clone was picked up one time. J is TRBJ1-2 and V is TRBV12-3 or TRBV12-4; D is uncertain. V gave up 1 base and J gave up 2 bases, with 5 bases separating them. This CDR3 has 13 amino acids. The CDR3 coding sequence is TGTGCCAGCAGTTTAGGCAGGAACTATGGCTACACCTTC. The encoded protein is CASSLGRNYGYTF.

V gene TRBV18 combines with J gene TRBJ2-1, with D tentatively TRBD2 (6 bases). Germline lookup yields CDR1 KGHSH and CDR2 LQKENI. The V end was cut by 4 bases, the J end by 5 bases, with 9 bases between. The CDR3 sequence is 13 residues long. CDR3 sequence reads: CASSQTRNNEQFF. CDR3 coding DNA: TGTGCCAGCTCACAGACTAGGAACAATGAGCAGTTCTTC.

The chain carries TRBV6-5 and TRBJ1-2, with 7 positions matching TRBD1. Trimming at V came to 6 bases and at J to 7 bases, leaving 8 bases not matched to a gene. The germline gives CDR1 MNHEY, CDR2 SVGAGI. This CDR3 region has 13 residues. This CDR3 reads CASSQGQESGYTF. CDR3 DNA sequence: TGTGCCAGCAGCCAAGGACAGGAGTCTGGCTACACCTTC.

This clone was recorded at least ten times. V and J are TRBV6-2 or TRBV6-3 and TRBJ2-6, with D possibly being TRBD1 (5 bases). CDR1 is MNHEY and CDR2 is SVGEGT in the germline V gene. Trimming shortened V by 6 bases and J by 0 bases, and 9 bases separated the two germline ends. The CDR3 covers 15 residues. CDR3 region: CASSSDSSGANVLTF. The DNA of the CDR3 is TGTGCCAGCAGCTCCGACAGCTCTGGGGCCAACGTCCTGACTTTC.

V and J are TRBV28 and TRBJ1-5; TRBD1 matches at 7 bases. Trimming took 7 bases from V and 2 from J; bases not matched to a gene: 5. The CDR3 has 14 residues. CDR1 is MDHEN, CDR2 SYDVKM, per germline. CDR3 nucleotides: TGTGCCAGCACTACAGGGGTCGGCAATCAGCCCCAGCATTTT. Its translation is CASTTGVGNQPQHF.